These T cell receptor beta chains were read from a single sample in a study of vaccination effects on CD4 cells after COVID-19. The method was immunoSEQ multiplex PCR; TCRdb's version includes in-frame clones alone and lacks a portion of them. The sample lists roughly 70,000 clones, about 80% seen once, with 0.75% to 1% in the top ten. Their specific antigens are unknown. The sample was CD4+ T cells from PBMCs cultured with HCoV-OC43 spike peptides, taken after COVID-19 vaccination. These receptors all come from a human donor who received a COVID-19 vaccine. CDR3s include the opening cysteine and the closing phenylalanine or tryptophan. Fields, in order: J gene, V gene, CDR3 protein.

>TRBJ1-1|TRBV29-1
CSVDRENTEAFF
>TRBJ1-2|TRBV4-1
CASSQDKDNNYGYTF
>TRBJ1-2|TRBV19
CASRQDGLGDGYTF
>TRBJ1-1|TRBV10-2
CASSEQGMNTEAFF
>TRBJ1-1|TRBV6-5
CASARLRDSEAFF
>TRBJ1-5|TRBV7-2
CASSLGDSSNQPQHF
>TRBJ2-6|TRBV27
CASSPPVSGANVLTF
>TRBJ1-2|TRBV29-1
CREGYGYTF
>TRBJ2-2|TRBV12-5
CASGLVRNTGELFF
>TRBJ2-3|TRBV5-1
CASSLNTDTQYF
>TRBJ1-2|TRBV7-2
CASSSGGGYYGYTF
>TRBJ1-6|TRBV30
CAWSRQGDSSYNSPLHF
>TRBJ1-4|TRBV28
CASSRGLNEKLFF
>TRBJ1-5|TRBV19
CASSTTGEFQAQHF
>TRBJ1-2|TRBV6-4
CASSAELRGTGGYTF
>TRBJ1-2|TRBV5-1
CASSASGTGQNGYTF
>TRBJ2-1|TRBV5-1
CASSPWTENEQFF
>TRBJ1-5|TRBV28
CASRDRNQPQHF
>TRBJ1-1|TRBV5-1
CASSPLMWTGGFVTEAFF
>TRBJ2-5|TRBV5-1
CASSLASSETQYF
>TRBJ1-6|TRBV30
CACAPGQSNSPLHF
>TRBJ2-3|TRBV5-1
CASSPSGGSDTQYF
>TRBJ2-2|TRBV18
CASSPKAGELFF
>TRBJ1-2|TRBV27
CASSRTPTGGYGYTF
>TRBJ1-1|TRBV7-3
CASSLGGAPDTEAFF
>TRBJ2-2|TRBV6-5
CASSSPRRADTGELFF
>TRBJ1-2|TRBV6-5
CASSYGQPNYGYTF
>TRBJ1-1|TRBV24-1
CATSDLDPSGPRTTEAFF
>TRBJ2-5|TRBV18
CASSNQLAGTEETQYF
>TRBJ1-4|TRBV5-1
CASRRQGGNEKLFF
>TRBJ2-2|TRBV5-1
CASGRLAGGPVNTGELFF
>TRBJ1-5|TRBV6-4
CASSDLNSNQPQHF
>TRBJ2-3|TRBV18
CASSPGGYDTQYF
>TRBJ2-2|TRBV29-1
CSVERDSSTGELFF
>TRBJ1-6|TRBV6-2/TRBV6-3
CASSYRVNSPLHF
>TRBJ1-2|TRBV3-1/TRBV3-2
CASSHLRDTSNYGYTF